This T cell receptor (beta chain) was sequenced for a study of blood T cell repertoires in COVID-19. In the study overall: Samples came from the United States, Italy and Spain, spanning acute and convalescent COVID-19.

Adults between about 18 and 89 years of age took part from 24 US areas. All recovered Cohort 3 donors got two negative PCRs, got clearance, or saw symptom resolution. V dropped 7 bases and J dropped 7 bases, with 16 bases sitting between them. Germline CDR1 and CDR2: SNHLY and FYNNEI. The CDR3 is 13 amino acids. Assay: immunoSEQ multiplex PCR; the TCRdb copy retains only in-frame clones and omits some. The sample contains approximately 480,000 clones, 75% to 90% of which appear only once. The TCR sequence derives from a young woman who had recovered from COVID-19. V gene TRBV2 combines with J gene TRBJ1-2; D is unresolved. The sample consisted of PBMCs or T cells enriched from blood (not recorded which). This CDR3 is CASTLDSAVGYTF. CDR3 in DNA: TGTGCCAGCACCCTGGACTCGGCGGTTGGCTACACCTTC.